A single sample gave rise to the 23 T cell receptor beta chains below, sequenced in a study of blood T cell repertoires in COVID-19. Assay used: immunoSEQ multiplex PCR; TCRdb lists only in-frame clones, some missing. This repertoire shows roughly 230,000 clones, around 82% found once; its top ten account for 8.6%. The sequenced sample consisted of peripheral blood. All receptors come from a man aged 35-49 years with active or convalescent COVID-19.

The rearrangement uses TRBV30 and TRBJ2-3; TRBD2 matches 9 bases. The CDR3 extends over 20 amino acids. Germline V gene data show CDR1 as GTSNPN and CDR2 as SVGIG (reference sequence). V gave up 0 bases and J gave up 4 bases; unmatched junction bases: 20. For the CDR3, the DNA is TGTGCCTGGAGTGTAAAACCTAGCGGGACCGAAGCCCAACCCCCAGATACGCAGTATTTT. Translation gives CAWSVKPSGTEAQPPDTQYF.

The CDR3 coding sequence is TGCGCCAGCAGCTTGGTACGCGTAGCCAAAAACATTCAGTACTTC. As protein: CASSLVRVAKNIQYF. The chain has TRBV5-1 and TRBJ2-4, with unresolved D. The CDR3 loop spans 15 amino acids. Germline lookup yields CDR1 SGHRS and CDR2 YFSETQ. Trimming stripped 0 bases from V and 0 bases from J, with 7 bases between.

This clone occurred once. The chain joins TRBV5-1 to TRBJ2-2; possibly TRBD1 for D (6 bases). V lost 0 bases and J lost 0, with 9 bases in between. The CDR3 covers 16 residues. Germline assignment: CDR1 SGHRS and CDR2 YFSETQ. CDR3 sequence (DNA): TGCGCCAGCAGCTTGGAAGGGACACCGAACACCGGGGAGCTGTTTTTT. This sequence encodes CASSLEGTPNTGELFF.

The rearrangement uses TRBV5-1 and TRBJ2-1, with D possibly matching TRBD2 (5 bases). Trimming cost V 3 bases and J 7 bases, with 17 bases left between them. The CDR3 sequence is 15 residues long. Germline V gene data show CDR1 as SGHRS and CDR2 as YFSETQ. CDR3 sequence reads: CASSSGRALGNEQFF. The CDR3 coding sequence is TGCGCCAGCAGCTCCGGGCGGGCCCTGGGGAATGAGCAGTTCTTC.

This chain uses TRBV5-1 with TRBJ1-6; D may be TRBD1 (6 bases). The V end lost 3 bases, the J end lost 6 bases, and 16 bases lay between the germline ends. Per germline, CDR1 SGHRS and CDR2 YFSETQ. The CDR3 runs 16 residues. DNA of the CDR3: TGCGCCAGCAGCTCTCTCACCGGGACAAGTAATTCACCCCTCCACTTT. Encoded protein: CASSSLTGTSNSPLHF.

This chain connects TRBV6-5 to TRBJ2-1; 10 bases agree with TRBD2. CDR3 size: 15 residues. V was pared by 0 bases and J by 6 bases, with 2 bases of the junction left unmatched. From germline, CDR1 is MNHEY and CDR2 SVGAGI. In nucleotides, the CDR3 is TGTGCCAGCAGTTACTCAGCGGGAGGGCCCAATGAGCAGTTCTTC. It encodes CASSYSAGGPNEQFF.

The V and J genes are TRBV6-5 and TRBJ1-5; 11 nucleotides line up with TRBD1. Germline V gene data show CDR1 as MNHEY and CDR2 as SVGAGI. There are 14 residues in the CDR3. V shed 6 bases and J 7 bases; nucleotides not matched to a gene: 5. In nucleotides, the CDR3 is TGTGCCAGCAGGTCGGGACAGGGGGGCCAGCCCCAGCATTTT. Translation: CASRSGQGGQPQHF.

This chain uses TRBV7-2 with TRBJ1-2; D possibly corresponds to TRBD1 (6 bases). CDR3 length: 15 amino acids. CDR1 and CDR2 from the germline V gene are SGHTA and FQGNSA. V was cut by 1 base and J by 4 bases, with 13 bases left in between. CDR3 nucleotides: TGTGCCAGCAGCTTAGTGGCAGGGGTAGGCTATGGCTACACCTTC. Translating gives CASSLVAGVGYGYTF.

The rearrangement uses TRBV21-1 and TRBJ1-2; the table's D call TRBD1 went unverified against the DNA. TRBV21-1 is a documented pseudogene. The CDR3 covers 16 residues. CDR3 nucleotide sequence: TGTGCCAGCAGCAGTACCAGGGGCGCTTCTAACTATGGCTACACCTTC. Translated: CASSSTRGASNYGYTF.

The gene calls are TRBV7-2 and TRBJ1-1; no definite D call. Trimming pared 5 bases from V and 0 bases from J, leaving 13 bases between. Germline V lookup: CDR1 SGHTA, CDR2 FQGNSA. This CDR3 contains 15 residues. The CDR3 loop is CASSKRGGLNTEAFF. The CDR3 DNA reads TGTGCCAGCAGCAAACGCGGCGGTTTGAACACTGAAGCTTTCTTT.

The chain uses TRBV19 and TRBJ1-2, with a weak D call TRBD1 (5 bases). Trimming stripped 1 base from V and 4 bases from J, with 10 bases between. This CDR3 has 14 amino acids. Germline CDR1 reads LNHDA; CDR2 reads SQIVND (reference sequence). CDR3 region: CASSIAGPTYGYTF. In DNA form, the CDR3 reads TGTGCCAGTAGTATAGCAGGGCCCACCTATGGCTACACCTTC. The entire variable domain, with the rest obtained from reference TRBV19 and TRBJ1-2, is as follows: DGGITQSPKYLFRKEGQNVTLSCEQNLNHDAMYWYRQDPGQGLRLIYYSQIVNDFQKGDIAEGYSVSREKKESFPLTVTSAQKNPTAFYLCASSIAGPTYGYTFGSGTRLTVV.

The chain employs TRBV6-2 or TRBV6-3 and TRBJ2-5; 10 nucleotides line up with TRBD2. CDR3 size: 15 residues. Germline V CDR1 and CDR2: MNHEY, SVGEGT. Trimming took 5 bases from V and 4 from J; bases not matched to a gene: 7. DNA for the CDR3: TGTGCCAGCAGTACCCCGGGACTAGCGAGAGAGACCCAGTACTTC. Its protein product is CASSTPGLARETQYF.

On this clone itself: Compared with germline, one end of the junction differs, possibly owing to a read error. V usage is TRBV5-1 and J usage is TRBJ2-1, with 13 bases lining up with TRBD2. Per the germline V gene, CDR1 is SGHRS and CDR2 is YFSETQ. The CDR3 length is 19 residues. CDR3 DNA sequence: TGCGCCAGCAGTTTGGGGGGGCCGGGACTAGCGGGAATATACAATGAGCAGTTCTTC. Protein sequence: CASSLGGPGLAGIYNEQFF.

The chain uses TRBV20-1 and TRBJ1-2; D remains unclear. Germline lookup yields CDR1 DFQATT and CDR2 SNEGSKA (reference sequence). The CDR3 has 16 amino acids. V was trimmed by 3 bases and J by 0 bases, leaving 17 bases between them. CDR3 loop: CSASRPSGGANYGYTF. For the CDR3, the DNA is TGCAGTGCTAGTAGACCATCAGGCGGGGCTAACTATGGCTACACCTTC.

This rearrangement joins TRBV6-1 to TRBJ1-3; TRBD1 matches 8 bases. The CDR3 is 17 amino acids. The germline V gene has CDR1 MNHNS and CDR2 SASEGT. Unmatched junction bases numbered 11, after V lost 4 bases and J lost 3 bases. This CDR3 reads CASSGRGRGRGGNTIYF. The CDR3 DNA reads as TGTGCCAGCAGTGGAAGAGGCAGGGGGCGCGGTGGAAACACCATATATTTT.

The gene calls are TRBV19 and TRBJ1-3; TRBD1 agrees at 7 bases. With V trimmed by 5 bases and J by 3 bases, 4 bases remained unmatched. CDR1 is LNHDA and CDR2 is SQIVND in the germline V gene (reference sequence). The CDR3 is 14 residues long. CDR3 sequence reads: CASSFGTVGNTIYF. In nucleotides, the CDR3 is TGTGCCAGTAGTTTCGGGACAGTTGGAAACACCATATATTTT.

The chain is built from TRBV7-6 and TRBJ1-1, with 7 bases lining up with TRBD1. Germline CDR1 SGHVS, CDR2 FNYEAQ. V lost 10 bases and J lost 0; bases outside the gene matches: 2. The length of the CDR3 is 12 residues. CDR3 residues: CATQGVNTEAFF. Written as DNA, the CDR3 is TGTGCCACCCAGGGGGTGAACACTGAAGCTTTCTTT.

This clone has only a few counts. This rearrangement joins TRBV24-1 to TRBJ2-1; 10 bases are shared with TRBD2. CDR1 and CDR2 from the germline V gene are KGHDR and SFDVKD. Trimming took 3 bases from V and 8 from J; bases not matched to a gene: 6. This CDR3 contains 15 residues. The DNA for the CDR3 is TGTGCCACCAGTGATCCCAGCGGGGGGGCCTATGAGCAGTTCTTC. Its protein is CATSDPSGGAYEQFF.

The chain has TRBV30 and TRBJ2-1; D uncertain. V lost 0 bases to trimming and J lost 13 bases, with 10 bases between them. This CDR3 has 11 amino acids. Germline CDR1 is GTSNPN and CDR2 is SVGIG (reference sequence). The CDR3 here is CAWSVRQHQFF. CDR3 bases: TGTGCCTGGAGTGTACGACAACACCAGTTCTTC.

The chain uses TRBV4-3 and TRBJ2-1, with a possible D match to TRBD2 (5 bases). The germline CDR1 and CDR2 sequences are LGHNA and YSLEER. Trimming left V 4 bases short and J 0 bases short, with 10 bases between. The CDR3 totals 15 residues. The DNA for the CDR3 is TGCGCCAGCAGCCCTCATCGGGGCTCCTACAATGAGCAGTTCTTC. Protein product: CASSPHRGSYNEQFF.

CDR3 sequence reads: CASSLPRVAGGETQYF. The CDR3 nucleotides are TGTGCCAGCAGCCTACCGAGGGTAGCGGGGGGGGAGACCCAGTACTTC. The J gene is TRBJ2-5, the V gene TRBV3-1 (or the pseudogene TRBV3-2); 11 bases fit TRBD2. Germline V gives CDR1 LGHDT, CDR2 YNNKEL (reference sequence). CDR3 length: 16 amino acids. V was clipped by 4 bases and J by 5 bases; unmatched bases: 9.

The chain links TRBV30 to TRBJ1-3, with TRBD1 matching 7 bases. The CDR3 has 14 amino acids. CDR1 and CDR2 from the germline V gene are GTSNPN and SVGIG (reference sequence). V trimming: 6 bases; J trimming: 1 base; junction bases outside the gene matches: 6. The chain's CDR3 is CACTQGQSGNTIYF. DNA for the CDR3: TGTGCCTGTACACAGGGACAGTCTGGAAACACCATATATTTT.

This chain links TRBV2 with TRBJ1-4; a possible D gene is TRBD1 (6 bases). Germline-derived CDR1 and CDR2 are SNHLY and FYNNEI. The CDR3 sequence is 13 residues long. V shed 6 bases and J shed 10 bases, with 15 bases lying between them. This CDR3 is CASSAQGLGKLFF. As DNA, the CDR3 is TGTGCCAGCAGCGCCCAGGGGTTGGGAAAACTGTTTTTT.